The T cell receptor (beta chain) described here comes from a study of T cell responses to AZD1222 COVID-19 vaccine. Findings and caveats of the study: In a largely white British group with more females than males, clonal diversity was possibly underestimated. Only 5 or 6 people who got AZD1222 tested seropositive at baseline. Reports indicate that nearly half of spike-specific TCRs are directed at unmutated variant regions.

The CDR3 covers 13 residues. Germline V CDR1 and CDR2: GTSNPN, SVGIG (reference sequence). Trimming cost V 2 bases and J 4 bases, with 11 bases left between them. This clone came up a few times. Its antigen is as yet unknown. Second doses were pooled across both intervals (about 4 or about 12 weeks). Assay: immunoSEQ multiplex PCR; the TCRdb copy retains only in-frame clones and omits some. The sample contains 150,000 or so clones, 85% to 95% of which appear only once. The material was peripheral blood, obtained 28 days after the second AZD1222 dose. This receptor was identified in an adult who received the AZD1222 COVID-19 vaccine. V and J are TRBV30 and TRBJ1-2; D call uncertain. The DNA of the CDR3 is TGTGCCTGGAGTTTCGGGAGGACCTATGGCTACACCTTC. Amino acids: CAWSFGRTYGYTF.